This TCR delta chain was profiled in a study of γδ T cells in repeated Plasmodium falciparum infection. This clone showed up just a few times. A far larger clone is off by one base, so a read error is likely. This CDR3 is also generated by other DNA sequences in the sample. TCRdb made new clone calls on the multiplex PCR reads using CATT. The repertoire consists of tens of thousands of delta-chain clones, with 0.85% to 1% occurring once and the leading ten covering nearly 10%. Material: gamma-delta T cells from blood. The TCR was taken from a pool of human donors (malaria-infected and uninfected, not separated).

The CDR3 DNA reads as TGTGCTCTTGGGGAAAGAGCACTACTGGGGGATACGGTATCCTCCTGGGACACCCGACAGATGTTTTTC. Its protein is CALGERALLGDTVSSWDTRQMFF. This rearrangement joins TRDV1 to TRDJ3; 13 nucleotides agree with TRDD3. The J gene, not given by TCRdb, was assigned here from a germline match of the nucleotide sequence. V was clipped by 2 bases and J by 0 bases; unmatched bases: 13. Germline V gives CDR1 TSWWSYY, CDR2 QGS. This CDR3 contains 23 residues.